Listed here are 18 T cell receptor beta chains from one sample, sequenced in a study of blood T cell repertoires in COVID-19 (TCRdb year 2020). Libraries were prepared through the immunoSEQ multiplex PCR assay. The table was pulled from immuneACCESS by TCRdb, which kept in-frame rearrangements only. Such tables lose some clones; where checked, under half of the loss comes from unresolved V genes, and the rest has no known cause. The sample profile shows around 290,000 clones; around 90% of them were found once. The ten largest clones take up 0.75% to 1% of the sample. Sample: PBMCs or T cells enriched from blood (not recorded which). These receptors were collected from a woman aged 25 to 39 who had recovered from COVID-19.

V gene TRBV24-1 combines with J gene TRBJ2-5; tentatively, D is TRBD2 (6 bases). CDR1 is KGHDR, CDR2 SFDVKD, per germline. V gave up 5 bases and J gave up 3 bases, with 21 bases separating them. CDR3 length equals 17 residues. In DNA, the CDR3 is TGTGCCACCAGTGGACCGGGACTCGAAGGCTACGAAGAGACCCAGTACTTC. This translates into CATSGPGLEGYEETQYF.

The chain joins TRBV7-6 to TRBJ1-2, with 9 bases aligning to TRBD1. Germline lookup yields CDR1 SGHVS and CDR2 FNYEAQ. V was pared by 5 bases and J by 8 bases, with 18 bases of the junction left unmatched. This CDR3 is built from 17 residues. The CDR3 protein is CASSPRLRTGVLEGYTF. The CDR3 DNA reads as TGTGCCAGCAGCCCTCGGCTGAGGACAGGGGTTTTAGAGGGCTACACCTTC.

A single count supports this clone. The CDR3 loop reads CASSLPGRSEQYF. In DNA, the CDR3 is TGTGCCAGCAGTTTACCGGGGAGGAGCGAGCAGTACTTC. The chain links TRBV27 to TRBJ2-7; a possible D gene is TRBD2 (6 bases). The ends were cut back, 2 bases at V and 6 bases at J, with 11 bases in the middle. The CDR3 extends over 13 amino acids. Germline values: CDR1 MNHEY, CDR2 SMNVEV (reference sequence).

The CDR3 coding sequence is TGTGCCAGCAGCCTCGACTATGGCTACACCTTC. This sequence encodes CASSLDYGYTF. The chain has TRBV6-2 or TRBV6-3 and TRBJ1-2; D call uncertain. Looked up from germline, CDR1 is MNHEY and CDR2 is SVGEGT. This CDR3 spans 11 amino acids. V was shortened by 6 bases and J by 3 bases, with 5 bases between the two germline ends.

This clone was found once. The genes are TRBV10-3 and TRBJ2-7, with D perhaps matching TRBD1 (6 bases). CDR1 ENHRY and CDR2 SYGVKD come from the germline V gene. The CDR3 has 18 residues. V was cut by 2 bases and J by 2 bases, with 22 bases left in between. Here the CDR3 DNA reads TGTGCCATCAGTGAGCCAACTAGGACAGCCTCAAGCCCCTACGAGCAGTACTTC. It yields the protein CAISEPTRTASSPYEQYF.

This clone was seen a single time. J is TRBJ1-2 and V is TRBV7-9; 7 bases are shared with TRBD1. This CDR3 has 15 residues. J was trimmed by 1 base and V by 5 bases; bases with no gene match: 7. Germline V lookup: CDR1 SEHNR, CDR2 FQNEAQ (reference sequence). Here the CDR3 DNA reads TGTGCCAGCAGCGGGGGGACAGAGGTTAACTATGGCTACACCTTC. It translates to CASSGGTEVNYGYTF.

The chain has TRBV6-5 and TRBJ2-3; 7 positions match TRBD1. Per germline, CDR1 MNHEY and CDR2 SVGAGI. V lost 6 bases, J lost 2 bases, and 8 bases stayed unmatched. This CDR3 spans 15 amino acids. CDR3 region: CASSPGTANTDTQYF. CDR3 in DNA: TGTGCCAGCAGCCCCGGGACAGCTAACACAGATACGCAGTATTTT.

The CDR3 nucleotides are TGCGCCAGCAGCTTGATAGACACAAACCAAGAGACCCAGTACTTC. This sequence encodes CASSLIDTNQETQYF. V usage is TRBV5-1 and J usage is TRBJ2-5; D call uncertain. The CDR3 has 15 residues. V shed 1 base and J shed 0 bases, with 10 bases lying between them. Germline loops: CDR1 SGHRS, CDR2 YFSETQ.

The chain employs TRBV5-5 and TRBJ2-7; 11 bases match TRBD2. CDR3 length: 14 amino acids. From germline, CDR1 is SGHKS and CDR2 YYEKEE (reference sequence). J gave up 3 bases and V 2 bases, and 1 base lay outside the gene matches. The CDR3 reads CASSFGTSGYEQYF. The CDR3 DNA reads TGTGCCAGCAGCTTCGGGACTAGCGGCTACGAGCAGTACTTC. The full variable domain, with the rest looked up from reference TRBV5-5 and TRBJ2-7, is DAGVTQSPTHLIKTRGQQVTLRCSPISGHKSVSWYQQVLGQGPQFIFQYYEKEERGRGNFPDRFSARQFPNYSSELNVNALLLGDSALYLCASSFGTSGYEQYFGPGTRLTVT.

The CDR3 sequence is CASSSLGSGGQETQYF. In DNA form, the CDR3 reads TGTGCCAGCAGCTCCCTTGGTAGCGGGGGACAAGAGACCCAGTACTTC. The chain recombines TRBV11-2 with TRBJ2-5, with TRBD2 matching 9 bases. Germline loops: CDR1 SGHAT, CDR2 FQNNGV. With 4 bases clipped from V and 2 bases from J, the junction kept 8 bases outside the gene matches. The CDR3 loop spans 16 amino acids.

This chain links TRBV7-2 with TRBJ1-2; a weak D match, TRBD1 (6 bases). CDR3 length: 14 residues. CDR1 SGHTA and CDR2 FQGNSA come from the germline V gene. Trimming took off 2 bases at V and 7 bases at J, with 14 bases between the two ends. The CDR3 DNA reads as TGTGCCAGCAGCTTAATCAGTGGGGGCGGTGGCTACACCTTC. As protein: CASSLISGGGGYTF. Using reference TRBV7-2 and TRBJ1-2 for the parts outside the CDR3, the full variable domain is GAGVSQSPSNKVTEKGKDVELRCDPISGHTALYWYRQSLGQGLEFLIYFQGNSAPDKSGLPSDRFSAERTGGSVSTLTIQRTQQEDSAVYLCASSLISGGGGYTFGSGTRLTVV.

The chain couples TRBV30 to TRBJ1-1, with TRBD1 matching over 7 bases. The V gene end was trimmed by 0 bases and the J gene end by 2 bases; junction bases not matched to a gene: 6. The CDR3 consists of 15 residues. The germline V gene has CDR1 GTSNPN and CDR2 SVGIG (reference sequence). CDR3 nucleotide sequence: TGTGCCTGGAGTGTTTACAGGGGTATAAACACTGAAGCTTTCTTT. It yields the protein CAWSVYRGINTEAFF.

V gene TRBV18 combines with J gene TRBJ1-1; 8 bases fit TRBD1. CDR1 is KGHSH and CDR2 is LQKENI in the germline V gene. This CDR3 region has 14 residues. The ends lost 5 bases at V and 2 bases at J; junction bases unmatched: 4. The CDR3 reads CASSTGGSNTEAFF. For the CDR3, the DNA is TGTGCCAGCTCAACAGGGGGATCAAACACTGAAGCTTTCTTT.

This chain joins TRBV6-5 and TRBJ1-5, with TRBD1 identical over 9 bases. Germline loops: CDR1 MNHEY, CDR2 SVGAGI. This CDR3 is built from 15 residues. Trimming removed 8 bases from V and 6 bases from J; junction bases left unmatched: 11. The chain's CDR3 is CASPPTGGDVQPQHF. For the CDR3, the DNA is TGTGCCAGCCCTCCGACAGGGGGTGATGTTCAGCCCCAGCATTTT.

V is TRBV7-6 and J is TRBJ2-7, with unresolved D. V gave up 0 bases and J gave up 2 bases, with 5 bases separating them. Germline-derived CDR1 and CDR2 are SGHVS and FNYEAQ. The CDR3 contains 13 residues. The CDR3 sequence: CASSLAQTYEQYF. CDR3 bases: TGTGCCAGCAGCTTAGCGCAGACCTACGAGCAGTACTTC.

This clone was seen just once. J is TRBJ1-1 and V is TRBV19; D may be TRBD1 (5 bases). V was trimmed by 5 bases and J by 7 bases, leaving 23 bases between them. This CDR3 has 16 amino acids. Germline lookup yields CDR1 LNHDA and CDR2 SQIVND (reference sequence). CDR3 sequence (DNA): TGTGCCAGTAGTTCGAGAGGGTCCGCGCGGGGCAGTGAAGCTTTCTTT. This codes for CASSSRGSARGSEAFF.

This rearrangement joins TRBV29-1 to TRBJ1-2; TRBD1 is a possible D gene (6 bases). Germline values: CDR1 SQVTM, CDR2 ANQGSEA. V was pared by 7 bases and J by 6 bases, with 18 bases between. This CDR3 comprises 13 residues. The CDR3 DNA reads TGCAGCGCCGGAAGGCTGGGGGCAGATGGCTACACCTTC. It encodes CSAGRLGADGYTF.

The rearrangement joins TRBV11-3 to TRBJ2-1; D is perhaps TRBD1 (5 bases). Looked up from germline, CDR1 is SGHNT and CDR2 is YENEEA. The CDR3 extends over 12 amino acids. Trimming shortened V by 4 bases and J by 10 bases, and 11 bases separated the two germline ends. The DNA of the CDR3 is TGTGCCAGCAGCTATAGGGGATTCGAGCAGTTCTTC. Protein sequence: CASSYRGFEQFF.